The rows below give T cell receptor beta chains drawn from one sample of a study of early T cells in non-severe SARS-CoV-2 infection. TCRdb used MiXCR to reprocess the 5' RACE reads, holding one entry per CDR3 protein. The sample yields tens of thousands of distinct CDR3 sequences, roughly a tenth seen once. The sample consisted of whole blood. The origin of the receptors is an adult who was a healthcare worker with PCR-confirmed SARS-CoV-2 infection or an uninfected control (not recorded which). The CDR3 runs from the conserved cysteine through the conserved F or W. The order of the fields is CDR3 DNA, CDR3 protein, clone size, J gene, V gene, D gene. The D gene is left open where the match is weak. A clone size is listed for some rows: how often the clone was seen (once, few, many), or a class if it is expanded.

cdr3_nt: TGTGCCAGCAGCTTAAGGCCCCTAAGCGGCCTATACAATGAGCAGTTCTTC
cdr3_aa: CASSLRPLSGLYNEQFF
clone_size: many
j_call: TRBJ2-1
v_call: TRBV7-2
d_call: .

cdr3_nt: TGTGCCAGCAGCAATAGCGCTGGGAATGAGCAGTTCTTC
cdr3_aa: CASSNSAGNEQFF
clone_size: .
j_call: TRBJ2-1
v_call: TRBV11-2
d_call: .

cdr3_nt: TGTGCCAGCAGTTTACAGGCGGGGACCTCCTACAATGAGCAGTTCTTC
cdr3_aa: CASSLQAGTSYNEQFF
clone_size: many
j_call: TRBJ2-1
v_call: TRBV28
d_call: .

cdr3_nt: TGTGCCAGTTTTAGCGGGAGGGACTCCTACGAGCAGTACTTC
cdr3_aa: CASFSGRDSYEQYF
clone_size: few
j_call: TRBJ2-7
v_call: TRBV12-3/TRBV12-4
d_call: TRBD2

cdr3_nt: TGTGCCAGCAGGGGGACAGGGGGCAGTCAGCCCCAGCATTTT
cdr3_aa: CASRGTGGSQPQHF
clone_size: many
j_call: TRBJ1-5
v_call: TRBV27
d_call: TRBD1

cdr3_nt: TGTGCCAGCAGCCCCGAAATCGCATATAATTCACCCCTCCACTTT
cdr3_aa: CASSPEIAYNSPLHF
clone_size: .
j_call: TRBJ1-6
v_call: TRBV27
d_call: .

cdr3_nt: TGTGCCAGCGCTCAAGGACTCTCCTACAATGAGCAGTTCTTC
cdr3_aa: CASAQGLSYNEQFF
clone_size: few
j_call: TRBJ2-1
v_call: TRBV12-3/TRBV12-4
d_call: .

cdr3_nt: TGTGCCAGCAGCTTAGAACCCGCATTTAGCACAGATACGCAGTATTTT
cdr3_aa: CASSLEPAFSTDTQYF
clone_size: few
j_call: TRBJ2-3
v_call: TRBV7-2
d_call: .

cdr3_nt: TGTGCCAGCAGTTTAGTGGGGGTCCTCGCTGAAGCTTTCTTT
cdr3_aa: CASSLVGVLAEAFF
clone_size: few
j_call: TRBJ1-1
v_call: TRBV12-3/TRBV12-4
d_call: .

cdr3_nt: TGTGCCAGCGAAGGGGGACAGTCTGAAGCTTTCTTT
cdr3_aa: CASEGGQSEAFF
clone_size: .
j_call: TRBJ1-1
v_call: TRBV6-6
d_call: TRBD1

cdr3_nt: TGTGCCAGCAGTTGGGGACGGGTTATGAACACTGAAGCTTTCTTT
cdr3_aa: CASSWGRVMNTEAFF
clone_size: many
j_call: TRBJ1-1
v_call: TRBV27
d_call: .

cdr3_nt: TGTGCCAGCAGCAAAAAAAAAGGGTCCGGGTCGAACTATGGCTACACCTTC
cdr3_aa: CASSKKKGSGSNYGYTF
clone_size: many
j_call: TRBJ1-2
v_call: TRBV21-1
d_call: .

cdr3_nt: TGTGCCAGCAGCTTAACAGTCGGGGGCCAGAACACTGAAGCTTTCTTT
cdr3_aa: CASSLTVGGQNTEAFF
clone_size: few
j_call: TRBJ1-1
v_call: TRBV7-9
d_call: .

cdr3_nt: TGTGCCAGCAATAACAGGCCAGGGGAAAAACTGTTTTTT
cdr3_aa: CASNNRPGEKLFF
clone_size: .
j_call: TRBJ1-4
v_call: TRBV25-1
d_call: .

cdr3_nt: TGCAGTGCTAGAGTCGCAGGGGGCTCCTATGGCTACACCTTC
cdr3_aa: CSARVAGGSYGYTF
clone_size: .
j_call: TRBJ1-2
v_call: TRBV20-1
d_call: TRBD1

cdr3_nt: TGTGCCACCAGCAGGAGCTACTACAATGAGCAGTTCTTC
cdr3_aa: CATSRSYYNEQFF
clone_size: few
j_call: TRBJ2-1
v_call: TRBV15
d_call: .

cdr3_nt: TGTGCCAGCAGTGAAATGACCGAGCAGTACTTC
cdr3_aa: CASSEMTEQYF
clone_size: .
j_call: TRBJ2-7
v_call: TRBV6-1
d_call: .

cdr3_nt: TGTGCCAGCAGCTTTGTGGGGGCCGAGACCCAGTACTTC
cdr3_aa: CASSFVGAETQYF
clone_size: .
j_call: TRBJ2-5
v_call: TRBV7-9
d_call: .

cdr3_nt: TGTGCCAGCAGCTTGAGATGGGACTATGGCTACACCTTC
cdr3_aa: CASSLRWDYGYTF
clone_size: many
j_call: TRBJ1-2
v_call: TRBV5-6
d_call: .

cdr3_nt: TGTGCCAGCAGTTACACCTCCGGAGGACGTTACTATGGCTACACCTTC
cdr3_aa: CASSYTSGGRYYGYTF
clone_size: many
j_call: TRBJ1-2
v_call: TRBV6-2/TRBV6-3
d_call: .

cdr3_nt: TGTGCCAGCAGTTTGAGCATAACAGCGAATCTCGAGCAGTACTTC
cdr3_aa: CASSLSITANLEQYF
clone_size: medium-sized
j_call: TRBJ2-7
v_call: TRBV12-3/TRBV12-4
d_call: .

cdr3_nt: TGTGCCAGCAGCTTGGTAGACCGGGAGGAGACCCAGTACTTC
cdr3_aa: CASSLVDREETQYF
clone_size: few
j_call: TRBJ2-5
v_call: TRBV5-4
d_call: .

cdr3_nt: TGTGCCAGCAGCTCCCAACCCAATCAGCCCCAGCATTTT
cdr3_aa: CASSSQPNQPQHF
clone_size: many
j_call: TRBJ1-5
v_call: TRBV7-2
d_call: .

cdr3_nt: TGCAGTGCTAGGCCCCCGGGGTCTAGCACAGATACGCAGTATTTT
cdr3_aa: CSARPPGSSTDTQYF
clone_size: few
j_call: TRBJ2-3
v_call: TRBV20-1
d_call: .

cdr3_nt: TGCAGTGCTGCGGGACAGGTAGGATCTGAAGCTTTCTTT
cdr3_aa: CSAAGQVGSEAFF
clone_size: once
j_call: TRBJ1-1
v_call: TRBV20-1
d_call: TRBD1

cdr3_nt: TGTGCCACTGCCGGTACCTCGGTGAGCGAGCAGTACTTC
cdr3_aa: CATAGTSVSEQYF
clone_size: few
j_call: TRBJ2-7
v_call: TRBV7-9
d_call: .

cdr3_nt: TGTGCCAGCAGTTTAAATCTGGACGTAAGAAGCACCTTC
cdr3_aa: CASSLNLDVRSTF
clone_size: .
j_call: TRBJ1-2
v_call: TRBV12-3/TRBV12-4
d_call: .

cdr3_nt: TGCGCCAGCAGCCAGGACTTAAGTGGGGTATCCTACGAGCAGTACTTC
cdr3_aa: CASSQDLSGVSYEQYF
clone_size: .
j_call: TRBJ2-7
v_call: TRBV4-3
d_call: .

cdr3_nt: TGTGCCAGCAGCTCCAGAGGACAGGGCACAGATACGCAGTATTTT
cdr3_aa: CASSSRGQGTDTQYF
clone_size: many
j_call: TRBJ2-3
v_call: TRBV7-2
d_call: TRBD1

cdr3_nt: TGTGCCAGCAGTGAAACTGGGCTTGGGCGGCGAGTTGAAAAACTGTTTTTT
cdr3_aa: CASSETGLGRRVEKLFF
clone_size: few
j_call: TRBJ1-4
v_call: TRBV25-1
d_call: .

cdr3_nt: TGTGCCAGCAGTTACCAGGGTAGGGGGAATGAGCAGTTCTTC
cdr3_aa: CASSYQGRGNEQFF
clone_size: many
j_call: TRBJ2-1
v_call: TRBV6-2/TRBV6-3
d_call: .

cdr3_nt: TGCAGTGCTAGACGGGACTGGAGCGAGCAGTACTTC
cdr3_aa: CSARRDWSEQYF
clone_size: .
j_call: TRBJ2-7
v_call: TRBV20-1
d_call: .

cdr3_nt: TGTGCCAGCAGAGCCGTTCGATCCTACCCGGGTGAGGGGATGTTCTTC
cdr3_aa: CASRAVRSYPGEGMFF
clone_size: few
j_call: TRBJ2-1
v_call: TRBV11-2
d_call: .

cdr3_nt: TGCGCCAGCAGCTTTACAGGGGACCCTAGCACCGGGGAGCTGTTTTTT
cdr3_aa: CASSFTGDPSTGELFF
clone_size: medium-sized
j_call: TRBJ2-2
v_call: TRBV5-1
d_call: TRBD1

cdr3_nt: TGTGCCAGCAGTGCCGGACGGAACACTGAAGCTTTCTTT
cdr3_aa: CASSAGRNTEAFF
clone_size: once
j_call: TRBJ1-1
v_call: TRBV6-1
d_call: .

cdr3_nt: TGTGCCAGCAGCCGGACTAGCGGCTCCTACAATGAGCAGTTCTTC
cdr3_aa: CASSRTSGSYNEQFF
clone_size: few
j_call: TRBJ2-1
v_call: TRBV6-4
d_call: TRBD2

cdr3_nt: TGTGCCAGCAGCGGACAGGTCGGACTAGCTGGCGAGCAGTACTTC
cdr3_aa: CASSGQVGLAGEQYF
clone_size: few
j_call: TRBJ2-7
v_call: TRBV7-9
d_call: .

cdr3_nt: TGCGCCAGCAGCCAATTTCGACTAGCGGGAGGGGGTGAGCAGTTCTTC
cdr3_aa: CASSQFRLAGGGEQFF
clone_size: many
j_call: TRBJ2-1
v_call: TRBV4-1
d_call: TRBD2

cdr3_nt: TGTGCCAGCAGTGTCTTAGAGACCCAGTACTTC
cdr3_aa: CASSVLETQYF
clone_size: many
j_call: TRBJ2-5
v_call: TRBV2
d_call: .

cdr3_nt: TGCAGCGGAATGAACAATGAGCAGTTCTTC
cdr3_aa: CSGMNNEQFF
clone_size: many
j_call: TRBJ2-1
v_call: TRBV29-1
d_call: .

cdr3_nt: TGTGCCAGCAGTCAAGCGGGCCACAATGAGCAGTTCTTC
cdr3_aa: CASSQAGHNEQFF
clone_size: .
j_call: TRBJ2-1
v_call: TRBV28
d_call: .

cdr3_nt: TGTGCCAGCAGCGGTTTAGCGGGAAGTTCCTACAATGAGCAGTTCTTC
cdr3_aa: CASSGLAGSSYNEQFF
clone_size: .
j_call: TRBJ2-1
v_call: TRBV11-2
d_call: TRBD2

cdr3_nt: TGTGCCAGCAGCTTAGCGGGAGGGCCCTACGAGCAGTACTTC
cdr3_aa: CASSLAGGPYEQYF
clone_size: .
j_call: TRBJ2-7
v_call: TRBV7-2
d_call: TRBD2

cdr3_nt: TGCGCCAGCAGCTTGGGGGGACTAGCGAGTAATGAGCAGTTCTTC
cdr3_aa: CASSLGGLASNEQFF
clone_size: few
j_call: TRBJ2-1
v_call: TRBV5-1
d_call: TRBD2

cdr3_nt: TGTGCCAGCAGCCAAGGTCTACTAGCGGGAGCTTGGGATGAGCAGTTCTTC
cdr3_aa: CASSQGLLAGAWDEQFF
clone_size: .
j_call: TRBJ2-1
v_call: TRBV14
d_call: TRBD2

cdr3_nt: TGCAGTGCTCCAGGACTAGCGGGAGATACGCAGTATTTT
cdr3_aa: CSAPGLAGDTQYF
clone_size: many
j_call: TRBJ2-3
v_call: TRBV20-1
d_call: TRBD2